Sequencing of this TCR beta chain was carried out in a study of T cells after yellow fever vaccination. General study points: Abundant clonotypes from the bulk population could get into FACS-sorted repertoires as contaminants.

This clonotype was counted between two and nine times. The antigen remains undetermined. By 5'RACE template switching, TCR cDNA was produced, with a universal primer site and UMIs added in the process. TCRdb fed the 5' RACE reads into MiXCR, producing one record per CDR3 protein. The sample gives some 340,000 distinct CDR3 sequences, over 8.5% of which show up once; over 3% is in the top ten. Germline values: CDR1 SGHRS, CDR2 YFSETQ. V was clipped by 3 bases and J by 9 bases, with 10 bases between them. The CDR3 has 12 amino acids. This clonotype was sampled from a man younger than 35 who received the YFV17D yellow fever vaccine. The genes are TRBV5-1 and TRBJ2-1; the D gene could be TRBD1 or TRBD2 (5 bases each). The starting material was CD4+ T cells sorted from PBMCs, obtained 45 days after the yellow fever booster vaccination. For the CDR3, the DNA is TGCGCCAGCAGCTGGGATGGGGGTGAGCAGTTCTTC. It specifies CASSWDGGEQFF. The whole variable domain, filled in from reference TRBV5-1 and TRBJ2-1, reads KAGVTQTPRYLIKTRGQQVTLSCSPISGHRSVSWYQQTPGQGLQFLFEYFSETQRNKGNFPGRFSGRQFSNSRSEMNVSTLELGDSALYLCASSWDGGEQFFGPGTRLTVL.